The 8 T cell receptor beta chains below all came from one sample that was sequenced in a study of siplizumab effects on memory and regulatory T cells. Using immunoSEQ multiplex PCR, the repertoire was profiled, and TCRdb retains in-frame clones only, with some absent. The table includes over 85,000 clones, around nine tenths detected once. The sample taken for sequencing was CD4+ T cells sorted from blood. These receptors originate from a human donor in good health.

The chain combines TRBV2 with TRBJ1-1, with 10 nucleotides matching TRBD1. The length of the CDR3 is 17 residues. From germline, CDR1 is SNHLY and CDR2 FYNNEI. Trimming removed 6 bases from V and 1 base from J; junction bases left unmatched: 11. This CDR3 reads CASSFTGTGASNTEAFF. The CDR3 nucleotides are TGTGCCAGCAGCTTCACCGGGACAGGGGCTTCGAACACTGAAGCTTTCTTT.

V gene TRBV19 combines with J gene TRBJ2-5; TRBD2 is a possible D gene (5 bases). Germline CDR1 reads LNHDA; CDR2 reads SQIVND (reference sequence). The CDR3 runs to 14 residues. Trimming removed 0 bases at V and 7 bases at J, with 12 bases between. CDR3 DNA sequence: TGTGCCAGTAGTATAGAACCCCGTGGGAGGACCCAGTACTTC. It yields the protein CASSIEPRGRTQYF.

The CDR3 protein is CASSLGAANTGELFF. CDR3 bases: TGCGCCAGCAGCTTGGGAGCGGCGAACACCGGGGAGCTGTTTTTT. This rearrangement joins TRBV5-1 to TRBJ2-2; D is perhaps TRBD2 (5 bases). CDR3 length equals 15 residues. Germline CDR1 reads SGHRS; CDR2 reads YFSETQ. V was cut by 0 bases and J by 0 bases, with 6 bases left in between.

The rearrangement links TRBV7-9 to TRBJ1-5; the D is unclear. Germline values: CDR1 SEHNR, CDR2 FQNEAQ (reference sequence). V lost 5 bases and J 1 base, leaving 12 bases between the germline ends. The CDR3 is made up of 15 amino acids. The CDR3 is CASSPRTASNQPQHF. The CDR3 DNA follows: TGTGCCAGCAGCCCTCGGACGGCAAGCAATCAGCCCCAGCATTTT.

This clone was found once. The V call is TRBV19, the J call TRBJ1-1; D ambiguous. V gave up 6 bases and J gave up 1 base, with 12 bases separating them. The CDR3 spans 14 residues. Germline loops: CDR1 LNHDA, CDR2 SQIVND (reference sequence). CDR3 residues: CASRDAPENTEAFF. The CDR3 coding sequence is TGTGCCAGTAGAGACGCCCCCGAGAACACTGAAGCTTTCTTT.

In its sample, this clone was seen a few times. The chain is built from TRBV7-3 and TRBJ1-4; D not resolved. Germline CDR1 SGHTA, CDR2 FQGTGA. Trimming took off 2 bases at V and 8 bases at J, with 12 bases between the two ends. This CDR3 contains 14 residues. In nucleotides, the CDR3 is TGTGCCAGCAGCTTATCCGACGTAGGGGAAAAACTGTTTTTT. Translating gives CASSLSDVGEKLFF.

V gene TRBV7-9 combines with J gene TRBJ1-2, with 9 bases identical to TRBD1. Germline V lookup: CDR1 SEHNR, CDR2 FQNEAQ (reference sequence). The CDR3 covers 14 residues. V lost 4 bases and J lost 1; bases outside the gene matches: 1. The CDR3: CASSWGQGNYGYTF. The CDR3 DNA reads TGTGCCAGCAGCTGGGGACAGGGTAACTATGGCTACACCTTC.

The chain combines TRBV6-5 with TRBJ2-7, with 10 bases aligning to TRBD1. Germline loops: CDR1 MNHEY, CDR2 SVGAGI. V gave up 6 bases and J gave up 0 bases; unmatched junction bases: 5. This CDR3 contains 15 residues. Written as DNA, the CDR3 is TGTGCCAGCAGGCCCGGGACAGGGGTCTCCTACGAGCAGTACTTC. Its protein is CASRPGTGVSYEQYF.